This section outlines one TCR beta chain sequence together with its context. Clones were sequenced by immunoSEQ multiplex PCR, and TCRdb holds only the in-frame ones, with some missing. The data show 62,000 or so clones, around 86% seen once. V was shortened by 8 bases and J by 6 bases, with 9 bases between the two germline ends. CDR1 and CDR2 from the germline V gene are SGHAT and FQDESV (reference sequence). The CDR3 consists of 11 residues. The sample comes from a study of blood T cell repertoires in COVID-19. Study in general: COVID-19 samples from acute and convalescent phases originated in the United States, Italy and Spain. PBMCs, B-cell-depleted T cells, or T cells provided the cDNA or gDNA that made up the material.

The chain combines TRBV11-1 with TRBJ2-3; D is uncertain. The sample was peripheral blood. The TCR was taken from an older woman with acute or convalescent COVID-19. DNA of the CDR3: TGTGCCAGCGGAGAAAGGGATACGCAGTATTTT. Its protein is CASGERDTQYF.